These T cell receptor beta chains were read from a single sample in a study of blood T cell repertoires in COVID-19. TCRdb's copy holds only in-frame clones and misses some; the assay was immunoSEQ multiplex PCR. The sample holds around 280,000 clones; roughly 87% are singletons and the top ten take 2.2%. The sample was peripheral blood. Every receptor here comes from a woman aged 45-59 years who had recovered from COVID-19. The CDR3 runs from the conserved cysteine through the conserved F or W. A D gene is named only where the DNA matches it firmly. Some rows mark clone size as missing; the rest say once, few, many or name a class of expanded clone.

d_gene	abundance	j_gene	v_gene	CDR3aa	CDR3nt
TRBD2	.	TRBJ2-1	TRBV5-4	CASSRGLAEKYNEQFF	TGTGCCAGCAGCCGTGGACTAGCGGAAAAATACAATGAGCAGTTCTTC
TRBD1	.	TRBJ2-1	TRBV5-1	CASSLSGQGGQNEQFF	TGCGCCAGCAGCTTGTCGGGACAGGGAGGGCAAAATGAGCAGTTCTTC
TRBD2	.	TRBJ2-3	TRBV9	CASSVGLAGGADTQYF	TGTGCCAGCAGCGTAGGTCTAGCGGGGGGGGCAGATACGCAGTATTTT
.	.	TRBJ2-7	TRBV30	CASKTAAYEQYF	TGTGCCTCTAAGACAGCCGCCTACGAGCAGTACTTC
TRBD1	once	TRBJ1-2	TRBV19	CASSIRDRGPGYTF	TGTGCCAGTAGTATCCGGGACAGGGGGCCTGGCTACACCTTC
TRBD2	.	TRBJ2-7	TRBV18	CASSPKLASGVSSYEQYF	TGTGCCAGCTCACCCAAGCTGGCTAGCGGGGTAAGCTCCTACGAGCAGTACTTC
TRBD2	.	TRBJ2-1	TRBV7-8	CASSLGTSAHGNEQFF	TGTGCCAGCAGCTTAGGTACTAGCGCCCATGGGAATGAGCAGTTCTTC
TRBD1	.	TRBJ2-2	TRBV4-2	CASSQNRGAELFF	TGTGCCAGCAGCCAAAACAGGGGGGCAGAGCTGTTTTTT
TRBD1	once	TRBJ1-1	TRBV7-3	CASSLGTGGRAFF	TGTGCCAGCAGCTTAGGGACAGGGGGAAGAGCTTTCTTT
.	.	TRBJ1-5	TRBV28	CASSPTGQPQHF	TGTGCCAGCAGTCCGACGGGACAGCCCCAGCATTTT
TRBD1	.	TRBJ2-5	TRBV5-6	CASSLPGQGQETQYF	TGTGCCAGCAGCTTGCCGGGACAGGGCCAAGAGACCCAGTACTTC
.	.	TRBJ1-1	TRBV9	CASSVSGQGNTEAFF	TGTGCCAGCAGCGTATCCGGGCAGGGGAACACTGAAGCTTTCTTT
TRBD1	.	TRBJ1-5	TRBV7-2	CASSYTDRVGNQPQHF	TGTGCCAGCAGCTACACGGACAGGGTAGGCAATCAGCCCCAGCATTTT
TRBD2	.	TRBJ2-5	TRBV6-2/TRBV6-3	CASSYSKRGADLGTQYF	TGTGCCAGCAGTTACTCTAAGCGGGGGGCAGATTTAGGGACCCAGTACTTC
TRBD2	.	TRBJ2-2	TRBV6-6	CASRRLAGSHSNTGELFF	TGTGCCAGCAGGCGACTAGCGGGGAGTCATTCGAACACCGGGGAGCTGTTTTTT
.	.	TRBJ2-7	TRBV28	CASRLRGLSSYEQYF	TGTGCCAGCAGACTCAGGGGCCTTAGCTCCTACGAGCAGTACTTC
.	.	TRBJ1-1	TRBV10-2	CASSGSGSAFF	TGCGCCAGCAGTGGTTCAGGTAGTGCTTTCTTT
TRBD1	few	TRBJ1-6	TRBV9	CASSTGQGSNSPLHF	TGTGCCAGCAGCACCGGACAGGGGTCTAATTCACCCCTCCACTTT
TRBD1	.	TRBJ2-5	TRBV19	CASSTGNTGAETQYF	TGTGCCAGTAGTACGGGAAACACAGGGGCAGAGACCCAGTACTTC
.	.	TRBJ1-6	TRBV10-1	CASSESGPGDSPLHF	TGCGCCAGCAGTGAGTCAGGGCCGGGGGATTCACCCCTCCACTTT
.	.	TRBJ1-6	TRBV4-1	CASSQVDMDNSPLHF	TGCGCCAGCAGCCAAGTGGACATGGATAATTCACCCCTCCACTTT
.	.	TRBJ1-1	TRBV3-1/TRBV3-2	CASSPAQGNTEAFF	TGTGCCAGCAGCCCCGCCCAGGGGAACACTGAAGCTTTCTTT
TRBD2	.	TRBJ2-7	TRBV7-2	CASSRGGYEQYF	TGTGCCAGCAGCCGGGGGGGGTACGAGCAGTACTTC
.	.	TRBJ1-5	TRBV7-2	CASSPDSYNQPQHF	TGTGCCAGCAGCCCCGACAGCTACAATCAGCCCCAGCATTTT
TRBD1	.	TRBJ1-1	TRBV30	CAWRDTGGGVTEAFF	TGTGCCTGGAGGGACACAGGGGGCGGAGTCACTGAAGCTTTCTTT
.	.	TRBJ2-7	TRBV19	CASSIVLDKDIYF	TGTGCCAGTAGTATAGTTCTGGACAAGGACATTTACTTC
.	.	TRBJ2-7	TRBV4-3	CASSQVLLGSRGEQYF	TGCGCCAGCAGCCAAGTTCTTTTAGGATCGCGGGGCGAGCAGTACTTC
TRBD2	once	TRBJ2-5	TRBV13	CASSLGGGADQETQYF	TGTGCCAGCAGCTTAGGGGGAGGGGCGGATCAAGAGACCCAGTACTTC
TRBD2	.	TRBJ2-1	TRBV19	CASSTGLASNNEQFF	TGTGCCAGTAGTACGGGACTAGCATCGAACAATGAGCAGTTCTTC
.	.	TRBJ2-2	TRBV6-1	CASSGTGLSNTGELFF	TGTGCCAGCAGTGGCACAGGGCTATCGAACACCGGGGAGCTGTTTTTT
TRBD1	.	TRBJ2-1	TRBV18	CASSPGTAPGNEQFF	TGTGCCAGCTCACCAGGGACAGCCCCAGGTAATGAGCAGTTCTTC
.	.	TRBJ1-2	TRBV3-1/TRBV3-2	CASSLRANYGYTF	TGTGCCAGCAGCCTACGAGCTAACTATGGCTACACCTTC
TRBD2	.	TRBJ2-1	TRBV11-3	CASSFSGSVSPEQFF	TGTGCCAGCAGCTTTAGCGGGAGCGTCTCCCCCGAGCAGTTCTTC
.	.	TRBJ2-2	TRBV6-5	CASSSWQANTGELFF	TGTGCCAGCAGTTCTTGGCAGGCTAACACCGGGGAGCTGTTTTTT
.	.	TRBJ1-1	TRBV7-2	CASSRGYTEAFF	TGTGCCAGCAGCAGAGGGTACACTGAAGCTTTCTTT
.	.	TRBJ1-2	TRBV30	CAWSVAANYGYTF	TGTGCCTGGAGTGTGGCGGCTAACTATGGCTACACCTTC
.	once	TRBJ1-2	TRBV28	CASSYGGPNYGYTF	TGTGCCAGCAGTTACGGGGGGCCTAACTATGGCTACACCTTC
.	.	TRBJ2-3	TRBV4-1	CASSQWAGGIDTQYF	TGCGCCAGCAGCCAATGGGCTGGAGGGATTGATACGCAGTATTTT
.	once	TRBJ1-5	TRBV19	CASSMGQWGNQPQHF	TGTGCCAGTAGTATGGGCCAATGGGGCAATCAGCCCCAGCATTTT
TRBD1	.	TRBJ2-3	TRBV30	CALTSGTGGDTQYF	TGTGCCTTAACCTCGGGGACAGGGGGGGATACGCAGTATTTT
.	few	TRBJ1-4	TRBV9	CASSVGAGNEKLFF	TGTGCCAGCAGCGTCGGAGCGGGTAATGAAAAACTGTTTTTT
.	.	TRBJ1-4	TRBV3-1/TRBV3-2	CASREVRPEVNEKLFF	TGTGCCAGCCGTGAAGTGCGACCGGAGGTTAATGAAAAACTGTTTTTT
.	once	TRBJ1-2	TRBV21-1	CASSKVRAGRANYGYTF	TGTGCCAGCAGCAAAGTAAGGGCGGGTCGGGCTAACTATGGCTACACCTTC
TRBD2	.	TRBJ2-3	TRBV28	CGYISGGGTDTQYF	TGTGGCTATATATCGGGGGGGGGCACAGATACGCAGTATTTT
.	.	TRBJ1-3	TRBV9	CASSLTGSNFGNTIYF	TGTGCCAGCAGCCTGACCGGGTCAAACTTTGGAAACACCATATATTTT
.	.	TRBJ1-6	TRBV30	CAWRRAANNSPLHF	TGTGCCTGGAGGCGGGCAGCAAATAATTCACCCCTCCACTTT
.	.	TRBJ2-1	TRBV2	CASNLAEISYNEQFF	TGTGCCAGCAACTTAGCGGAAATCTCCTACAATGAGCAGTTCTTC
.	.	TRBJ1-2	TRBV14	CASSRQGNYGYTF	TGTGCCAGCAGCCGTCAGGGTAACTATGGCTACACCTTC